Listed below are T cell receptor beta chains from one sample, sequenced in a study of blood T cells in healthy people across ages. Each CDR3 protein is one row after TCRdb ran MiXCR on the 5' RACE reads. The sample contains approximately 1.5 million distinct CDR3 sequences, about 31% of which appear only once. The sample comprised blood. The receptors shown here come from a woman aged 30 to 39 in good health. Each CDR3 is given with its conserved first and last residue. The order of the fields is V gene, J gene, CDR3 protein.

TRBV29-1	TRBJ2-2	CSVVGPPNTGELFF
TRBV6-6	TRBJ1-5	CVSSYLQESNQPQHF
TRBV18	TRBJ1-6	CASSPSVRAAAPNSPLHF
TRBV4-1	TRBJ2-7	CASSEGQGAYEQYF
TRBV10-1	TRBJ1-1	CASTGTGIRKGTEAFF
TRBV6-2/TRBV6-3	TRBJ1-2	CASSNNGGYGYTF
TRBV9	TRBJ2-1	CASSVRPEDLNEQFF
TRBV3-1	TRBJ2-5	CTSSWAGGTQETQYF
TRBV3-1	TRBJ2-5	CASSQGWGLAGAQQYF
TRBV6-6	TRBJ2-3	CASGPGQNTDTQYF
TRBV15	TRBJ1-1	CATSRGYGTEVEAFF
TRBV5-1	TRBJ1-4	CASSLAARTTNEKLFF
TRBV28	TRBJ2-1	CATDQIGIYNEQFF